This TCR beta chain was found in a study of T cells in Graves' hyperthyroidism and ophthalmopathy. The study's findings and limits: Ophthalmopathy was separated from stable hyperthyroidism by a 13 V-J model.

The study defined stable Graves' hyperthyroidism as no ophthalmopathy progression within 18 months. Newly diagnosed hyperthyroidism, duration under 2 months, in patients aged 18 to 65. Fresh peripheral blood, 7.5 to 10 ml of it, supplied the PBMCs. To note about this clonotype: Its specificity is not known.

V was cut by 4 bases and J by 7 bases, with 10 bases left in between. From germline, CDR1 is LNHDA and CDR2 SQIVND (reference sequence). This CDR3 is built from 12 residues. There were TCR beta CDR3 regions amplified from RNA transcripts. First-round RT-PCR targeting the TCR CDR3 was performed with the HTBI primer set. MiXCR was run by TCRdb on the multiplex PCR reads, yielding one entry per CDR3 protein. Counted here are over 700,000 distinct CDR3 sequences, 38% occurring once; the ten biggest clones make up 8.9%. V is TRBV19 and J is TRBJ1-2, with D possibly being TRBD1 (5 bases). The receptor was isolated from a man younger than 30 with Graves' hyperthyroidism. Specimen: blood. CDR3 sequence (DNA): TGTGCCAGTAGTACGACAGTGGGTGGCTACACCTTC. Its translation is CASSTTVGGYTF.